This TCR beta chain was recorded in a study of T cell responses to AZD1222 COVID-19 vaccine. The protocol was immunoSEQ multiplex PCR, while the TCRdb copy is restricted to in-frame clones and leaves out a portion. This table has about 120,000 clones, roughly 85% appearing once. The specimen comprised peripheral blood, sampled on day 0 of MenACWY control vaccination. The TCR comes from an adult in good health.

CDR3 in amino acids: CAWSGGRAGNTIYF. The DNA of the CDR3 is TGTGCCTGGAGCGGGGGCAGGGCCGGAAACACCATATATTTT. The chain is built from TRBV30 and TRBJ1-3, with D possibly being TRBD1 (6 bases). Germline CDR1 is GTSNPN and CDR2 is SVGIG (reference sequence). There are 14 residues in the CDR3. V dropped 3 bases and J dropped 4 bases, with 13 bases sitting between them.